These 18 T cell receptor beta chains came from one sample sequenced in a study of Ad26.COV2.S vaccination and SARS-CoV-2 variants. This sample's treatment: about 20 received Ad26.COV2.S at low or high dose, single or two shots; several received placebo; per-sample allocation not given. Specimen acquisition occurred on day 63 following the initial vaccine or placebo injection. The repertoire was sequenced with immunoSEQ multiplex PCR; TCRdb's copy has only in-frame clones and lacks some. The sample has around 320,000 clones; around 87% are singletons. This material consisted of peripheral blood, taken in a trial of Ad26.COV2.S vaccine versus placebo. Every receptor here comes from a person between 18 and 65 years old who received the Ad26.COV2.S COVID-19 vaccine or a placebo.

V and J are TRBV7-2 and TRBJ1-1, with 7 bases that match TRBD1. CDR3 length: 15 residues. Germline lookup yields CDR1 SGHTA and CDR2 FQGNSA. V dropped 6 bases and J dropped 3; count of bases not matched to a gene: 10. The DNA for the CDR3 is TGTGCCAGCAGTCAGGGGGGCCAATGGGACACTGAAGCTTTCTTT. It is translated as CASSQGGQWDTEAFF. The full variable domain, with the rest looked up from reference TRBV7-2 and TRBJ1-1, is GAGVSQSPSNKVTEKGKDVELRCDPISGHTALYWYRQSLGQGLEFLIYFQGNSAPDKSGLPSDRFSAERTGGSVSTLTIQRTQQEDSAVYLCASSQGGQWDTEAFFGQGTRLTVV.

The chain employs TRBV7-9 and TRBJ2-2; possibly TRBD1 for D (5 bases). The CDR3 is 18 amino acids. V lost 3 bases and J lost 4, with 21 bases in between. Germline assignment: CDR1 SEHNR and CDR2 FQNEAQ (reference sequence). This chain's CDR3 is CASSLPRRQTPSTGELFF. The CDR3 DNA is TGTGCCAGCAGCTTGCCGCGCCGACAGACCCCCAGCACCGGGGAGCTGTTTTTT.

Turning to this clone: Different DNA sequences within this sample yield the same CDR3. DNA for the CDR3: TGTGCCAGCAGTGAGGGGGGCCCTAGTTCACCCCTCCACTTT. This codes for CASSEGGPSSPLHF. The chain recombines TRBV6-1 with TRBJ1-6; tentatively, D is TRBD1 (6 bases). Germline V gene lookup returns CDR1 MNHNS and CDR2 SASEGT. The CDR3 runs 14 residues. Trimming removed 3 bases at V and 9 bases at J, with 12 bases between.

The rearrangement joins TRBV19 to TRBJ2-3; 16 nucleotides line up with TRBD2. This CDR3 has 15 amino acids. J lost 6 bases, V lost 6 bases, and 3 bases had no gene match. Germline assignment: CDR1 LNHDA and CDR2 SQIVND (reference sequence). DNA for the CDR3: TGTGCCAGTAGCGGGACTAGCGGGGGGGCGGATACGCAGTATTTT. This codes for CASSGTSGGADTQYF. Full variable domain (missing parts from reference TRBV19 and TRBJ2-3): DGGITQSPKYLFRKEGQNVTLSCEQNLNHDAMYWYRQDPGQGLRLIYYSQIVNDFQKGDIAEGYSVSREKKESFPLTVTSAQKNPTAFYLCASSGTSGGADTQYFGPGTRLTVL.

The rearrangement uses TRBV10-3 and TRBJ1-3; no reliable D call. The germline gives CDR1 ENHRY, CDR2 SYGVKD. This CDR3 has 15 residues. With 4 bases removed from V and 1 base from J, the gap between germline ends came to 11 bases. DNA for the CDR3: TGTGCCATCAGTGCAACCCTCCGGTCTGGAAACACCATATATTTT. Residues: CAISATLRSGNTIYF.

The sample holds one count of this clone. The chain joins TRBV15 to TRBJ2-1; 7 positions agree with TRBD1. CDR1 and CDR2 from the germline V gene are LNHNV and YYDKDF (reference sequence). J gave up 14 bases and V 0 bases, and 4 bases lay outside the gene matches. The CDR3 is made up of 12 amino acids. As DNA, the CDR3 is TGTGCCACCAGCAGAGAGGCAGGGGGTGAGTTCTTC. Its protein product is CATSREAGGEFF. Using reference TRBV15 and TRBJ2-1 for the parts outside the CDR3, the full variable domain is DAMVIQNPRYQVTQFGKPVTLSCSQTLNHNVMYWYQQKSSQAPKLLFHYYDKDFNNEADTPDNFQSRRPNTSFCFLDIRSPGLGDTAMYLCATSREAGGEFFGPGTRLTVL.

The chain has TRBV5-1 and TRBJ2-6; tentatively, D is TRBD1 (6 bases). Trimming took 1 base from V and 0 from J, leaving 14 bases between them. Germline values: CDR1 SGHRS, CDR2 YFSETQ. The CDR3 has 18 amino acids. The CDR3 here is CASSLPAGANSGANVLTF. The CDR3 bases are TGCGCCAGCAGCTTGCCGGCAGGGGCGAACTCTGGGGCCAACGTCCTGACTTTC.

CDR3 loop: CASSQGTSGTTLGTGELFF. The CDR3 nucleotides are TGTGCCAGCAGCCAAGGGACTAGCGGCACCACTCTAGGGACCGGGGAGCTGTTTTTT. The chain carries TRBV4-2 and TRBJ2-2, with 10 bases lining up with TRBD2. This CDR3 has 19 residues. The J segment lost 5 bases and the V segment lost 1 base, leaving 13 bases of the junction unmatched. CDR1 is LGHNA, CDR2 YNFKEQ, per germline.

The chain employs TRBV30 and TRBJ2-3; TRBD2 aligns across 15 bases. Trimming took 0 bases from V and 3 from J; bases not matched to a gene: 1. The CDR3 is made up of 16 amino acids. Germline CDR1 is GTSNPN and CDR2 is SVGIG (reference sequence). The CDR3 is CAWSVGLAGGTDTQYF. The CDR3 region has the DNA TGTGCCTGGAGTGTAGGACTAGCGGGGGGGACAGATACGCAGTATTTT. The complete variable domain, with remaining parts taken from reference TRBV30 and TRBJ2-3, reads SQTIHQWPATLVQPVGSPLSLECTVEGTSNPNLYWYRQAAGRGLQLLFYSVGIGQISSEVPQNLSASRPQDRQFILSSKKLLLSDSGFYLCAWSVGLAGGTDTQYFGPGTRLTVL.

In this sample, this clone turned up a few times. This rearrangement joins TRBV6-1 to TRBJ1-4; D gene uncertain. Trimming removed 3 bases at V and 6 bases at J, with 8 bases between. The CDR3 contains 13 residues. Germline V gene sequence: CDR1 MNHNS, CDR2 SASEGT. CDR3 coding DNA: TGTGCCAGCAGTGAGGCCCCTGATGAAAAACTGTTTTTT. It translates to CASSEAPDEKLFF.

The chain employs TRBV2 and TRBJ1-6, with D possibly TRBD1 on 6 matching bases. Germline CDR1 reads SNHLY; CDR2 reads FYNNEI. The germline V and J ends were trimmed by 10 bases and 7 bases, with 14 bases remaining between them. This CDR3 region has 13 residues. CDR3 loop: CATRDIHNSPLHF. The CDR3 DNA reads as TGTGCCACTAGGGACATCCACAATTCACCCCTCCACTTT.

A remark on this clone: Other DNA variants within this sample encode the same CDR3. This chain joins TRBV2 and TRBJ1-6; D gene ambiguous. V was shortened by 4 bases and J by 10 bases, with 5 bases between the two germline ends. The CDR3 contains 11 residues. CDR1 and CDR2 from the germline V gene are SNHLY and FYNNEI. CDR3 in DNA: TGTGCCAGCAGTGTCGTGTCACCCCTCCACTTT. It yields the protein CASSVVSPLHF.

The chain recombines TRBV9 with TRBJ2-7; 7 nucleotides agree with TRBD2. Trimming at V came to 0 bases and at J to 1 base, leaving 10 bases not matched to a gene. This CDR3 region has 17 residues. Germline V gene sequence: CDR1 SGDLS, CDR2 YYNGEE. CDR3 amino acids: CASSVEPSSGSSYEQYF. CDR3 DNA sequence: TGTGCCAGCAGCGTAGAGCCCTCTAGCGGCTCATCCTACGAGCAGTACTTC.

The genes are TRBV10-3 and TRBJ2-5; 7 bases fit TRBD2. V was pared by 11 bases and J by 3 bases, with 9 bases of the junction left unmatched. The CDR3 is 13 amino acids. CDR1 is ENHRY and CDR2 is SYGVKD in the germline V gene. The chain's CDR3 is CAVRGGGEETQYF. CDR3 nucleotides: TGTGCCGTACGGGGCGGGGGAGAAGAGACCCAGTACTTC.

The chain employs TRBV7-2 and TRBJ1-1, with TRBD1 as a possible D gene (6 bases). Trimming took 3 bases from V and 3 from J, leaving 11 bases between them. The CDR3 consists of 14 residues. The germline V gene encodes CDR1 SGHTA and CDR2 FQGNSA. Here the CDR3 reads CASSLVRGDTEAFF. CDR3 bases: TGTGCCAGCAGCTTGGTAAGGGGGGACACTGAAGCTTTCTTT.

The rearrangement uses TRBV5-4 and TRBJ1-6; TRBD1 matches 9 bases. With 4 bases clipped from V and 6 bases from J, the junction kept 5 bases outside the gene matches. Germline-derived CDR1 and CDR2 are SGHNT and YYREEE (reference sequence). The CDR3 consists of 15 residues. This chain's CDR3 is CASSHDRGSNSPLHF. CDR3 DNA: TGTGCCAGCAGCCATGACAGGGGGAGTAATTCACCCCTCCACTTT.

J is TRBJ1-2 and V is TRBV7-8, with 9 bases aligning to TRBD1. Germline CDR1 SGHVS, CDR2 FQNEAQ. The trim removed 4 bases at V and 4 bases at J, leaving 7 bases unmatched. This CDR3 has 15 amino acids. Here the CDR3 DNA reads TGTGCCAGCAGCTCTTGGACAGGGGAGGGCTATGGCTACACCTTC. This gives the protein CASSSWTGEGYGYTF.

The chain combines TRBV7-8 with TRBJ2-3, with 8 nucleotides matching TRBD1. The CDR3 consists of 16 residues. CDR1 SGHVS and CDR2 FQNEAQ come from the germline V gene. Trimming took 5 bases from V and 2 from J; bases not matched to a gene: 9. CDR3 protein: CASSPRQGRNTDTQYF. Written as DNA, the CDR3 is TGTGCCAGCAGCCCTCGACAGGGGAGAAACACAGATACGCAGTATTTT.